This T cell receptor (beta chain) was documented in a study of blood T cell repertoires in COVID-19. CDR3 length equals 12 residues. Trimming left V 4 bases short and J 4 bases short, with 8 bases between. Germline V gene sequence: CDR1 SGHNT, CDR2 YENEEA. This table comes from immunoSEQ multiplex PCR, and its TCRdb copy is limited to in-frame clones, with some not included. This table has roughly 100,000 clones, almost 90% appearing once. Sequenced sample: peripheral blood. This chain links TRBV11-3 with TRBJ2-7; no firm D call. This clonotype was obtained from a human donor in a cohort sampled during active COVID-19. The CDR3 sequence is CASSSGPYEQYF. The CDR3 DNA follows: TGTGCCAGCAGCTCGGGTCCGTACGAGCAGTACTTC.